This T cell receptor beta chain was found in a study of T cell responses to AZD1222 COVID-19 vaccine. Germline V gives CDR1 SGHAT, CDR2 FQNNGV. The CDR3 runs 16 residues. V was cut by 1 base and J by 2 bases, with 13 bases left in between. Points from the study as a whole: Reportedly, nearly half of unique spike TCRs recognized epitopes outside B.1.351/B.1.1.7 mutations.

This table comes from immunoSEQ multiplex PCR, and its TCRdb copy is limited to in-frame clones, with some not included. The table has approximately 110,000 clones, about 88% seen once; the top ten hold 17%. About this clone itself: The target antigen is unknown.

The sample in question was peripheral blood, obtained on day 0 of AZD1222 vaccination. The chain uses TRBV11-2 and TRBJ2-3; TRBD2 is a possible D gene (6 bases). This clonotype originated in an adult in good health. Here the CDR3 DNA reads TGTGCCAGCAGCTTAGTGTGGGACTCCCTCACAGATACGCAGTATTTT. The encoded protein is CASSLVWDSLTDTQYF.